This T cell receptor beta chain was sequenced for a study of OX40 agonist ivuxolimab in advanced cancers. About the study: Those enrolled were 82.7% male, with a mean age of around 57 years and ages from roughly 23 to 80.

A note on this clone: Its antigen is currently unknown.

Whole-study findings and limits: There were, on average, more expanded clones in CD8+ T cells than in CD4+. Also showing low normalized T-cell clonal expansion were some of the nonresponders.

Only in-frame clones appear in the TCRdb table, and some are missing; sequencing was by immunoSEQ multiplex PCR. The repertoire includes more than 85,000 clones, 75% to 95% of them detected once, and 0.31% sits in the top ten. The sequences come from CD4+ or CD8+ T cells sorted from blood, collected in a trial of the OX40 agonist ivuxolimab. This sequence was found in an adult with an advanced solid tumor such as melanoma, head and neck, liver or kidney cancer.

The CDR3 coding sequence is TGTGCCAGCTCATCGGGACAGTCGGCTGGAAACACCATATATTTT. Translation gives CASSSGQSAGNTIYF. This chain joins TRBV18 and TRBJ1-3; 7 nucleotides align to TRBD1. J gave up 2 bases and V 5 bases, and 6 bases lay outside the gene matches. From germline, CDR1 is KGHSH and CDR2 LQKENI. The CDR3 runs 15 residues.